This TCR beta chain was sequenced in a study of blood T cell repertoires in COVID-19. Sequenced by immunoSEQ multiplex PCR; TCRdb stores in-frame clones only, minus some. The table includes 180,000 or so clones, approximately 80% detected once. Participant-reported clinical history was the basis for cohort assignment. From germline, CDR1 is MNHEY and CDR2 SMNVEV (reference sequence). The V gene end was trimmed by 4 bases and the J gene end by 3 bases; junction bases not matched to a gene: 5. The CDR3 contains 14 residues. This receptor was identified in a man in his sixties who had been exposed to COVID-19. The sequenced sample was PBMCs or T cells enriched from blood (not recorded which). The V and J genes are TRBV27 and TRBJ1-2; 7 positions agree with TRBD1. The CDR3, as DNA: TGTGCCAGCAGTTCACAGGGGAGTCACTATGGCTACACCTTC. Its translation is CASSSQGSHYGYTF.